The clone carrying this T cell receptor (beta chain) has more than one count but fewer than ten. Each CDR3 protein gets one entry after TCRdb re-called the 5' RACE reads with MiXCR. The top ten clones hold 0.25% to 0.3% of a sample with 1.5 million to 2 million distinct CDR3 sequences, under 35% of them seen once. This entry comes from a study of identical twins. J gave up 0 bases and V 6 bases, and 6 bases lay outside the gene matches. The CDR3 totals 17 residues. The sequenced sample was cord blood. The V call is TRBV12-3 or TRBV12-4, the J call TRBJ2-3; 13 nucleotides match TRBD2. This clonotype was obtained from a newborn girl in good health. CDR3 coding DNA: TGTGCCAGCAGCCCGGGACTAGCGGGGCCAAGCACAGATACGCAGTATTTT. Translated: CASSPGLAGPSTDTQYF.